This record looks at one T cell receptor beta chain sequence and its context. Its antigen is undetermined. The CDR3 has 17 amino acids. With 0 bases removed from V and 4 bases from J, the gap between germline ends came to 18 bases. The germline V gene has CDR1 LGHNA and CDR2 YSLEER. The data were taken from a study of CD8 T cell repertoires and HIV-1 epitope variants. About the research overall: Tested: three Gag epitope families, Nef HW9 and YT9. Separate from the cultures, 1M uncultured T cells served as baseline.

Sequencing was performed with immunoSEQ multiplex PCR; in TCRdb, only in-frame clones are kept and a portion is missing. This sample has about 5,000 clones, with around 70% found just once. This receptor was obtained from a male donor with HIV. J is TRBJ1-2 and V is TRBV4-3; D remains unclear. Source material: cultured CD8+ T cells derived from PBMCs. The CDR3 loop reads CASSQDYETAISYGYTF. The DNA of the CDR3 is TGCGCCAGCAGCCAAGATTACGAAACAGCAATTAGCTATGGCTACACCTTC.